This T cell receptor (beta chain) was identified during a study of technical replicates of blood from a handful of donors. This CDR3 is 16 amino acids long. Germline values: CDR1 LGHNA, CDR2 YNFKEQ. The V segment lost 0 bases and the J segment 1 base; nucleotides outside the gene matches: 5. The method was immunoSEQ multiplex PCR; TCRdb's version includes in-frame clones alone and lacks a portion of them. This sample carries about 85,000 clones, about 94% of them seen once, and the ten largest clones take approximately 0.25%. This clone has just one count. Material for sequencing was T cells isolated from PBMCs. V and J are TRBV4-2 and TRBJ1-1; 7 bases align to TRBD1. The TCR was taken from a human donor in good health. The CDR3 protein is CASSQDVGQKNTEAFF. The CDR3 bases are TGTGCCAGCAGCCAAGACGTGGGACAGAAGAACACTGAAGCTTTCTTT.